The 20 T cell receptor beta chains reported below all come from one sample, sequenced in a study of vaccination and CD4 T cells after COVID-19. Noted treatment: approximately nine-day PBMC culture with coronavirus spike peptide pools or control peptides (ViraFEST assay). These TCRs' antigens remain unknown. Sequenced with the Oncomine TCR Beta short-read assay was DNA taken from cultured CD4+ T cells. TCRdb called the PCR reads again in MiXCR, with one record for every CDR3 protein. The sample lists fewer than 20,000 distinct CDR3 sequences, around three quarters occurring once. Specimen: CD4+ T cells from blood, cultured in vitro. The receptors shown here come from a human donor who had recovered from COVID-19.

This chain joins TRBV15 and TRBJ1-6, with unresolved D. The germline V and J ends were trimmed by 1 base and 0 bases, with 10 bases remaining between them. CDR3 length equals 17 residues. Germline V gives CDR1 LNHNV, CDR2 YYDKDF (reference sequence). CDR3 coding DNA: TGTGCCACCAGCAGAGGGTTAGGGAGCTCCTATAATTCACCCCTCCACTTT. Translating it yields CATSRGLGSSYNSPLHF. Filled out from reference TRBV15 and TRBJ1-6, the complete variable domain reads DAMVIQNPRYQVTQFGKPVTLSCSQTLNHNVMYWYQQKSSQAPKLLFHYYDKDFNNEADTPDNFQSRRPNTSFCFLDIRSPGLGDTAMYLCATSRGLGSSYNSPLHFGNGTRLTVT.

The chain carries TRBV12-3 or TRBV12-4 and TRBJ1-1, with D hard to call. Trimming removed 3 bases at V and 3 bases at J, with 8 bases between. The CDR3 spans 13 residues. The CDR3 loop reads CASSLAIYTEAFF. CDR3 nucleotide sequence: TGTGCCAGCAGTTTGGCCATCTACACTGAAGCTTTCTTT.

The gene calls are TRBV9 and TRBJ2-7; 14 nucleotides match TRBD2. The CDR3 spans 16 residues. The J segment lost 4 bases and the V segment lost 4 bases, leaving 7 bases of the junction unmatched. Looked up from germline, CDR1 is SGDLS and CDR2 is YYNGEE. DNA of the CDR3: TGTGCCAGCAGCCCCCGGACTAGCGGGAGGTTATACGAGCAGTACTTC. Its protein is CASSPRTSGRLYEQYF.

This rearrangement joins TRBV20-1 to TRBJ1-5; possibly TRBD1 for D (5 bases). The CDR3 loop spans 15 amino acids. The V and J ends lost 6 bases and 0 bases respectively, with 15 bases between them. Germline CDR1 is DFQATT and CDR2 is SNEGSKA (reference sequence). Here the CDR3 DNA reads TGCAGTGCGGCTAGACCGGGGCTTAGCAATCAGCCCCAGCATTTT. It specifies CSAARPGLSNQPQHF.

This chain uses TRBV7-2 with TRBJ2-2; tentatively, D is TRBD2 (5 bases). Trimming took off 1 base at V and 6 bases at J, with 12 bases between the two ends. The CDR3 length is 15 residues. Per the germline V gene, CDR1 is SGHTA and CDR2 is FQGNSA. The CDR3, as DNA: TGTGCCAGCAGCTTAGTTGGAGGCTGGGCCGGGGAGCTGTTTTTT. Translated: CASSLVGGWAGELFF.

The chain carries TRBV7-2 and TRBJ2-3, with TRBD2 identical over 10 bases. This CDR3 comprises 18 residues. Per germline, CDR1 SGHTA and CDR2 FQGNSA. The V gene end was trimmed by 1 base and the J gene end by 10 bases; junction bases not matched to a gene: 17. The CDR3 spells CASSLEVFLAGVARAQYF. The CDR3 DNA follows: TGTGCCAGCAGCTTAGAAGTTTTCCTAGCGGGAGTAGCGCGGGCGCAGTATTTT.

This clonotype was found a few times. The chain combines TRBV15 with TRBJ1-2; D gene unclear. Germline CDR1 reads LNHNV; CDR2 reads YYDKDF (reference sequence). The V end was cut by 0 bases, the J end by 4 bases, with 6 bases between. This CDR3 has 13 residues. The DNA for the CDR3 is TGTGCCACCAGCAGAGACAGAACCTATGGCTACACCTTC. It encodes CATSRDRTYGYTF.

V and J are TRBV29-1 and TRBJ2-5, with D perhaps matching TRBD1 or TRBD2 (5 bases each). Germline V gene sequence: CDR1 SQVTM, CDR2 ANQGSEA. V was cut by 7 bases and J by 1 base, with 16 bases left in between. The CDR3 runs to 14 residues. CDR3 protein: CSAKRGRAQETQYF. The CDR3 DNA reads TGCAGCGCTAAGAGGGGACGGGCCCAAGAGACCCAGTACTTC.

This rearrangement joins TRBV7-6 to TRBJ2-1; 14 nucleotides agree with TRBD2. With V trimmed by 5 bases and J by 0 bases, 6 bases remained unmatched. The CDR3 consists of 18 residues. Germline CDR1 SGHVS, CDR2 FNYEAQ. The CDR3 spells CASSRGLAGVGSYNEQFF. The CDR3, as DNA: TGTGCCAGCAGCCGGGGACTAGCGGGAGTAGGCTCCTACAATGAGCAGTTCTTC.

The chain links TRBV27 to TRBJ1-3; D is undetermined. This CDR3 contains 15 residues. The V gene's germline CDR1 is MNHEY and CDR2 SMNVEV (reference sequence). V lost 7 bases and J 0 bases, leaving 13 bases between the germline ends. Here the CDR3 reads CASKSRPNSGNTIYF. In DNA, the CDR3 is TGTGCCAGCAAAAGCAGGCCGAACTCTGGAAACACCATATATTTT.

The genes are TRBV27 and TRBJ1-1, with D possibly TRBD1 on 6 matching bases. V was clipped by 7 bases and J by 5 bases, with 20 bases between them. This CDR3 comprises 15 residues. Germline V gene sequence: CDR1 MNHEY, CDR2 SMNVEV (reference sequence). The CDR3 nucleotides are TGTGCCAGCACCCCCCAGAGGGGGTATCGTACTGAAGCTTTCTTT. It translates to CASTPQRGYRTEAFF.

The V gene is TRBV7-2, the J gene TRBJ1-6; 7 nucleotides agree with TRBD1. The CDR3 consists of 14 residues. CDR1 SGHTA and CDR2 FQGNSA come from the germline V gene. J lost 7 bases, V lost 3 bases, and 3 bases had no gene match. CDR3 loop: CASSFRQGNSPLHF. CDR3 DNA sequence: TGTGCCAGCAGCTTTCGACAGGGAAATTCACCCCTCCACTTT.

V and J are TRBV11-2 and TRBJ2-1; D gene uncertain. Trimming removed 4 bases from V and 8 bases from J, with 6 bases in between. Germline V gene lookup returns CDR1 SGHAT and CDR2 FQNNGV. This CDR3 contains 11 residues. CDR3 amino acids: CASSWSDEQFF. Written as DNA, the CDR3 is TGTGCCAGCAGCTGGAGCGATGAGCAGTTCTTC.

The V gene is TRBV7-9, the J gene TRBJ2-7, with 8 nucleotides matching TRBD2. Germline V gene sequence: CDR1 SEHNR, CDR2 FQNEAQ (reference sequence). The V segment lost 4 bases and the J segment 2 bases; nucleotides outside the gene matches: 7. The CDR3 contains 15 residues. CDR3 in amino acids: CASSSSMGLAYEQYF. DNA of the CDR3: TGTGCCAGCAGCTCCTCCATGGGACTAGCCTACGAGCAGTACTTC.

The V and J genes are TRBV20-1 and TRBJ2-7; 12 bases align to TRBD1. J was trimmed by 3 bases and V by 2 bases; bases with no gene match: 2. CDR3 length: 14 amino acids. CDR1 DFQATT and CDR2 SNEGSKA come from the germline V gene (reference sequence). The CDR3 sequence: CSARRDRGLYEQYF. CDR3 sequence (DNA): TGCAGTGCTAGAAGGGACAGGGGGCTCTACGAGCAGTACTTC.

This clonotype was counted a few times. This chain links TRBV2 with TRBJ2-3; no clear D. The CDR3 is 12 amino acids. Germline V gives CDR1 SNHLY, CDR2 FYNNEI. Trimming pared 5 bases from V and 6 bases from J, leaving 9 bases between. The CDR3 coding sequence is TGTGCCAGCAGTAAGGACCGGGATACGCAGTATTTT. As protein: CASSKDRDTQYF.

V usage is TRBV6-1 and J usage is TRBJ2-3; 9 positions match TRBD2. This CDR3 is 15 amino acids long. V lost 10 bases to trimming and J lost 5 bases; unmatched junction nucleotides: 13. Germline V gene data show CDR1 as MNHNS and CDR2 as SASEGT. For the CDR3, the DNA is TGTGCCATCGCCTCCAGCGGGAGGAAGATAGATACGCAGTATTTT. This translates into CAIASSGRKIDTQYF.

This chain joins TRBV28 and TRBJ2-5, with D possibly being TRBD1 or TRBD2 (5 bases each). The CDR3 runs to 19 residues. The germline gives CDR1 MDHEN, CDR2 SYDVKM. V was clipped by 3 bases and J by 5 bases, with 28 bases between them. The CDR3 DNA reads TGTGCCAGCAGTTTTCAAAGTTGGGGGACGCCGCGCGATGGGGAGACCCAGTACTTC. It translates to CASSFQSWGTPRDGETQYF.

This clonotype showed up just a few times. This CDR3 is CATSGLAGLPPDTGELFF. For the CDR3, the DNA is TGTGCCACCAGCGGACTAGCGGGACTCCCACCCGACACCGGGGAGCTGTTTTTT. This chain uses TRBV24-1 with TRBJ2-2; 12 bases match TRBD2. CDR3 size: 18 residues. Germline-derived CDR1 and CDR2 are KGHDR and SFDVKD. With V trimmed by 7 bases and J by 3 bases, 11 bases remained unmatched.

The chain combines TRBV20-1 with TRBJ2-7, with TRBD1 matching over 9 bases. Germline CDR1 DFQATT, CDR2 SNEGSKA (reference sequence). Trimming took 6 bases from V and 6 from J; bases not matched to a gene: 9. The CDR3 is 13 residues long. The CDR3 reads CSAPRDRVSEQYF. DNA of the CDR3: TGCAGTGCCCCTCGGGACAGGGTATCCGAGCAGTACTTC.